Here is one TCR beta chain with its context. As yet, its antigen is unknown. This record belongs to a study of T cells after yellow fever vaccination. Overall study: Those fractions that held only low numbers of cells were prepared using the SMART-Seq v4 Ultra Low Input RNA kit.

Findings and caveats of the study: Booster sampling recovered most clones from primary vaccination (under 98% CD4, roughly 86% CD8). Just a small share of clonotypes turned up in the CD4 compartment as well as the CD8 compartment.

The CDR3 covers 15 residues. V was pared by 4 bases and J by 2 bases, with 5 bases of the junction left unmatched. Germline CDR1 and CDR2: SGHRS and YFSETQ. TCRdb re-called the 5' RACE reads through MiXCR, storing one row per CDR3 protein. The sample shows approximately 600,000 distinct CDR3 sequences, 12% of them seen only once. The sequence was obtained from a man under 40 who received the YFV17D yellow fever vaccine. The rearrangement links TRBV5-1 to TRBJ2-2; 7 nucleotides line up with TRBD1. This specimen was PBMCs, taken on the day of the yellow fever booster vaccination. The DNA of the CDR3 is TGCGCCAGCAGCGTGAACAGGGGTAACACCGGGGAGCTGTTTTTT. Translating it yields CASSVNRGNTGELFF.